This T cell receptor beta chain was identified during a study of shared clonotypes between healthy human individuals. Study as a whole: CD8 memory received one plate per donor, CD8 naive two, CD4 memory three and CD4 naive three. Whole-study results and caveats: Generally, naive subsets (rather than memory subsets) showed larger estimated richness. An expected dependence of interdonor clonotype sharing on sequencing depth was noted.

Here immunoSEQ multiplex PCR was the method, and the copy in TCRdb shows in-frame clones only, minus some. The sample records about a million clones, around 74% being singletons. For this clone: Antigen unknown.

Germline CDR1 reads ENHRY; CDR2 reads SYGVKD. V lost 10 bases, J lost 8 bases, and 27 bases lay in between. This CDR3 contains 16 residues. The sequence came from a man younger than 35 in good health. V is TRBV10-3 and J is TRBJ2-1; D is perhaps TRBD1 (6 bases). Input material: memory CD4+ T cells sorted from blood. Documented subset: CD45RA-negative fraction. CDR3 sequence: CATTKSTAGVADEQFF. DNA of the CDR3: TGTGCCACGACAAAATCTACGGCAGGGGTAGCAGATGAGCAGTTCTTC.